This T cell receptor beta chain was sequenced during a study of T cell responses to AZD1222 COVID-19 vaccine. Whole-study results and caveats: Recipients of AZD1222 seropositive at baseline numbered only 6 or 7. Within unmutated variant regions lay the reported targets of nearly half of spike-specific TCRs. No repertoire was sampled before or during the peak T cell response, only after it.

Assay used: immunoSEQ multiplex PCR; TCRdb lists only in-frame clones, some missing. The data show about 140,000 clones, with 88% seen just once and 3.1% held by the top ten. As to this clone: Its antigen is still unknown.

Germline V CDR1 and CDR2: SGHTA, FQGNSA. CDR3 size: 15 residues. Germline trimming cut 0 bases from V and 0 bases from J; bases unmatched to any gene: 1. The sample consisted of peripheral blood, taken 28 days after the second AZD1222 dose. The sequence came from an adult who received the AZD1222 COVID-19 vaccine. The chain couples TRBV7-2 to TRBJ2-7; 8 bases fit TRBD2. This CDR3 is CASSLAAGGSYEQYF. In DNA form, the CDR3 reads TGTGCCAGCAGCTTAGCGGCGGGGGGCTCCTACGAGCAGTACTTC.